This T cell receptor (beta chain) was sequenced for a study of cytomegalovirus exposure and HLA in healthy donors. The PCR contained 60 Vbeta and 13 Jbeta primers. Assay used: immunoSEQ multiplex PCR; TCRdb lists only in-frame clones, some missing. Counted here are some 140,000 clones, more than 70% occurring once; the ten biggest clones make up 2% to 2.5%. In germline, CDR1 is SGHRS, CDR2 YFSETQ. V shed 7 bases, J shed 12 bases, and the junction held 13 bases outside the gene matches. The CDR3 length is 13 residues. This rearrangement joins TRBV5-1 to TRBJ2-7; 10 bases map to TRBD1. This TCR was recovered from a man between 25 and 39 years old in good health and CMV-seronegative. The specimen sequenced was PBMCs. The CDR3, as DNA: TGCGCCAGCTCCGGGACAGGGGCCTCCGAGGGGTACTTC. Translating it yields CASSGTGASEGYF.